These T cell receptor beta chains were read from a single sample in a study of cytomegalovirus exposure and HLA in healthy donors. TCRdb keeps only in-frame clones here, not all; method: immunoSEQ multiplex PCR. The sample records 83,000 or so clones, about four fifths being singletons. Sequencing was carried out using PBMCs. These TCRs come from a woman aged 25 to 39 in good health and CMV-seronegative. Each CDR3 is given with its conserved first and last residue. D genes are given only for firm matches. Clone size appears in some rows only: once, few, many, or a class for an expanded clone.

TRBV14	TRBJ1-2	.	.	CASSQGGSFYGYTF	TGTGCCAGCAGCCAAGGGGGCTCCTTCTATGGCTACACCTTC
TRBV28	TRBJ2-7	.	TRBD2	CASSWTRGAYEQYF	TGTGCCAGCAGCTGGACCCGGGGGGCCTACGAGCAGTACTTC
TRBV28	TRBJ1-2	.	.	CASSFGGNSLYGYTF	TGTGCCAGCAGTTTTGGTGGTAACTCTCTATATGGCTACACCTTC
TRBV19	TRBJ2-2	.	.	CASSIGHTNTGELFF	TGTGCCAGTAGTATAGGGCACACGAACACCGGGGAGCTGTTTTTT
TRBV7-9	TRBJ2-1	.	.	CASSTGGLAGTYNEQFF	TGTGCCAGCAGCACAGGGGGGTTAGCGGGTACCTACAATGAGCAGTTCTTC
TRBV5-1	TRBJ2-1	.	.	CASSLASGAYNEQFF	TGCGCCAGCAGCTTGGCCTCGGGGGCCTACAATGAGCAGTTCTTC
TRBV5-1	TRBJ2-1	.	.	CASSFTKSSYNEQFF	TGCGCCAGCAGCTTCACAAAAAGCTCCTACAATGAGCAGTTCTTC
TRBV11-2	TRBJ2-5	.	.	CASSLAGVETQYF	TGTGCCAGCAGCTTAGCAGGGGTAGAGACCCAGTACTTC
TRBV23-1	TRBJ2-7	few	.	CASSEVPRDEQYF	TGCGCCAGCAGCGAGGTCCCCCGGGACGAGCAGTACTTC
TRBV29-1	TRBJ2-1	few	TRBD1	CSGRTGSYNEQFF	TGCAGCGGACGGACAGGTTCCTACAATGAGCAGTTCTTC
TRBV4-1	TRBJ1-5	.	.	CASSQALGLINQPQHF	TGCGCCAGCAGCCAAGCCCTGGGCTTGATAAATCAGCCCCAGCATTTT
TRBV4-2	TRBJ1-1	.	TRBD1	CASSQGDSLLEAFF	TGTGCCAGCAGCCAAGGGGACAGCCTACTTGAAGCTTTCTTT
TRBV5-1	TRBJ2-7	.	.	CASRGGGGSTGASYEQYF	TGCGCCAGCAGGGGAGGGGGGGGAAGTACAGGAGCGAGCTACGAGCAGTACTTC
TRBV5-8	TRBJ2-3	.	.	CASSSWDLGKVGTQYF	TGTGCCAGCAGCTCTTGGGACTTAGGCAAAGTAGGTACGCAGTATTTT
TRBV11-2	TRBJ2-1	.	TRBD2	CASSLVARENEQFF	TGTGCCAGCAGCTTAGTCGCGCGGGAGAATGAGCAGTTCTTC
TRBV28	TRBJ1-1	.	.	CASSDTEAFF	TGTGCCAGCTCGGACACTGAAGCTTTCTTT
TRBV27	TRBJ2-3	once	.	CASRYGLLGTDTQYF	TGTGCCAGCAGGTACGGACTTCTTGGCACAGATACGCAGTATTTT
TRBV18	TRBJ1-5	.	.	CASSPRQTTSLGQPQHF	TGTGCCAGCTCACCACGACAGACGACAAGTTTGGGTCAGCCCCAGCATTTT
TRBV4-1	TRBJ1-4	.	.	CASSQEAQGWTEKLFF	TGCGCCAGCAGCCAAGAGGCCCAGGGGTGGACTGAAAAACTGTTTTTT
TRBV15	TRBJ1-1	.	.	CATSRDATGTEAFF	TGTGCCACCAGCAGAGATGCAACGGGCACTGAAGCTTTCTTT
TRBV11-2	TRBJ2-2	.	TRBD2	CASTRLAGANTGELFF	TGTGCCAGCACGAGGCTAGCGGGAGCGAACACCGGGGAGCTGTTTTTT
TRBV5-6	TRBJ2-7	once	TRBD2	CASSLFQGLYEQYF	TGTGCCAGCAGCTTGTTCCAGGGACTATACGAGCAGTACTTC
TRBV28	TRBJ2-1	.	.	CASSPGAGSYNEQFF	TGTGCCAGCAGCCCCGGGGCGGGATCCTACAATGAGCAGTTCTTC
TRBV6-4	TRBJ2-2	.	.	CASSDGADSGELFF	TGTGCCAGCAGTGACGGGGCGGATTCCGGGGAGCTGTTTTTT
TRBV15	TRBJ2-7	few	.	CATSRSVSYEQYF	TGTGCCACCAGCAGGAGCGTCTCCTACGAGCAGTACTTC
TRBV5-4	TRBJ2-2	.	TRBD2	CASWRSGRSDGELFF	TGTGCCAGTTGGAGAAGCGGGAGATCGGACGGGGAGCTGTTTTTT
TRBV28	TRBJ2-3	once	TRBD1	CASSSTGATDTQYF	TGTGCCAGCAGTTCCACAGGGGCCACAGATACGCAGTATTTT
TRBV30	TRBJ1-1	.	.	CAWSLWSVTEAFF	TGTGCCTGGAGTTTGTGGTCAGTCACTGAAGCTTTCTTT
TRBV4-1	TRBJ1-1	.	TRBD1	CASSQEQDRGPTEAFF	TGCGCCAGCAGCCAAGAACAGGACAGGGGGCCGACTGAAGCTTTCTTT
TRBV5-1	TRBJ2-7	once	TRBD2	CASRPGLAGFEQYF	TGCGCCAGCAGGCCGGGACTAGCGGGATTCGAGCAGTACTTC
TRBV28	TRBJ2-3	few	TRBD2	CASSLAGVPSDTQYF	TGTGCCAGCAGCCTGGCGGGGGTACCGTCAGATACGCAGTATTTT
TRBV28	TRBJ1-5	.	.	CASSSREGNQPQHF	TGTGCCAGCAGTTCCAGGGAAGGCAATCAGCCCCAGCATTTT
TRBV2	TRBJ2-3	.	TRBD2	CASSVLAGGTDTQYF	TGTGCCAGCAGTGTCCTAGCGGGTGGCACAGATACGCAGTATTTT
TRBV7-9	TRBJ2-3	.	.	CASSLKRVSTDTQYF	TGTGCCAGCAGCCTTAAGCGGGTGAGCACAGATACGCAGTATTTT